This TCR beta chain originates from a study of blood T cell repertoires in COVID-19. Study information: From the United States, Italy and Spain came samples of acute and convalescent COVID-19. T cells, B-cell-depleted T cells, or PBMCs supplied cDNA or gDNA.

Recruited during active infection, patients (from Seattle) were subsequently followed longitudinally. The CDR3 covers 12 residues. Trimming removed 3 bases from V and 4 bases from J; junction bases left unmatched: 0. Germline-derived CDR1 and CDR2 are GTSNPN and SVGIG (reference sequence). As originally analysed: Amplifying reference gene primers gave estimates of nucleated cell counts. TCRdb's copy holds only in-frame clones and misses some; the assay was immunoSEQ multiplex PCR. The DNA was the basis for D and trimming; V, J and clone size are from that table. In the table there are nearly 300,000 clones, around 85% of which are singletons.

The origin of this receptor is a human donor with COVID-19, enrolled during active disease. The donor label of this sample is uncertain. The specimen sequenced was peripheral blood. This chain uses TRBV30 with TRBJ1-1; TRBD1 matches 9 bases. The CDR3 DNA reads as TGTGCCTGGAGGACAGGGGGCACTGAAGCTTTCTTT. Translation: CAWRTGGTEAFF. The whole variable domain, filled in from reference TRBV30 and TRBJ1-1, reads SQTIHQWPATLVQPVGSPLSLECTVEGTSNPNLYWYRQAAGRGLQLLFYSVGIGQISSEVPQNLSASRPQDRQFILSSKKLLLSDSGFYLCAWRTGGTEAFFGQGTRLTVV.